These T cell receptor beta chains were read from a single sample in a study of CD4 T cells in relation to SARS-CoV-2 and coronaviruses. The antigens these receptors bind are not known. Repertoires were generated with immunoSEQ multiplex PCR, while TCRdb's copy carries only in-frame clones and drops some. The sample records more than 15,000 clones, approximately 75% being singletons. Sequences were obtained from CD4+ T cells from PBMCs, cultured in vitro. The receptors shown here come from a human donor in good health. Each CDR3 is given with its conserved first and last residue. Fields, in order: CDR3 protein, CDR3 DNA, V gene, clone size, J gene, D gene. D genes are given only for firm matches. Size is omitted from some rows. Given values are once, few, many or a class for expanded clones.

CASGTSWYEQYF TGTGCCAGCGGAACTTCATGGTACGAGCAGTACTTC TRBV19 NA TRBJ2-7 NA
CASSQVGLAGGQETQYF TGTGCCAGCAGCCAAGTAGGATTGGCGGGAGGACAAGAGACCCAGTACTTC TRBV4-2 NA TRBJ2-5 TRBD2
CASSPPGQNTGELFF TGTGCCAGCAGTCCACCGGGACAAAACACCGGGGAGCTGTTTTTT TRBV7-3 few TRBJ2-2 NA
CASSEEVGQGTEAFF TGTGCCAGCAGTGAAGAGGTAGGGCAGGGGACTGAAGCTTTCTTT TRBV6-1 NA TRBJ1-1 NA
CASCMGGDYEQYF TGTGCCAGCTGTATGGGCGGAGACTACGAGCAGTACTTC TRBV6-6 NA TRBJ2-7 NA
CASSLYPETSGSSEQYF TGCGCCAGCAGCTTGTATCCTGAGACTAGCGGGAGTTCCGAGCAGTACTTC TRBV5-1 few TRBJ2-7 TRBD2
CASSLAGAGGAGANVLTF TGTGCCAGCAGCTTGGCCGGAGCAGGGGGCGCTGGGGCCAACGTCCTGACTTTC TRBV5-4 once TRBJ2-6 TRBD1
CASSSGTVSYNEQFF TGTGCCAGCAGCTCCGGGACAGTCTCCTACAATGAGCAGTTCTTC TRBV5-4 NA TRBJ2-1 TRBD1
CASRRTSGSPYEQYF TGCGCCAGCAGGCGAACTAGCGGGAGTCCCTACGAGCAGTACTTC TRBV5-1 NA TRBJ2-7 TRBD2
CASRLTVLAKNIQYF TGTGCCAGCAGGTTGACAGTTCTAGCCAAAAACATTCAGTACTTC TRBV27 NA TRBJ2-4 NA
CASSRGYEQYF TGTGCCAGCAGTCGGGGATACGAGCAGTACTTC TRBV12-3/TRBV12-4 NA TRBJ2-7 NA
CASSLDPGLAGGETQYF TGTGCCAGCAGCTTAGACCCGGGACTAGCGGGAGGAGAGACCCAGTACTTC TRBV11-3 few TRBJ2-5 TRBD2
CASSLRLGLADTGELFF TGTGCCAGCAGCTTACGTTTGGGGTTAGCAGACACCGGGGAGCTGTTTTTT TRBV7-9 NA TRBJ2-2 NA
CASSLVGGRGSEQYF TGTGCCAGCAGCTTAGTCGGAGGCAGGGGTAGCGAGCAGTACTTC TRBV7-9 NA TRBJ2-7 NA
CASILRGTYGYTF TGTGCCAGCATCCTCCGGGGTACCTATGGCTACACCTTC TRBV6-5 NA TRBJ1-2 NA
CASSGLGGQGAFGQFF TGTGCCAGCAGTGGATTAGGTGGACAGGGGGCGTTTGGGCAGTTCTTC TRBV2 few TRBJ2-1 TRBD1
CASNTHRGVNTEAFF TGTGCCAGCAACACCCACAGGGGGGTGAACACTGAAGCTTTCTTT TRBV7-9 NA TRBJ1-1 TRBD1
CASTVYGSGAIEQFF TGTGCCAGCACAGTTTATGGGAGTGGTGCGATCGAGCAGTTCTTC TRBV27 NA TRBJ2-1 NA
CASSDPMEAGRAGELFF TGTGCCAGCAGCGACCCAATGGAAGCGGGAAGGGCCGGGGAGCTGTTTTTT TRBV4-2 NA TRBJ2-2 TRBD2
CASSQQREQAYEQYF TGTGCCAGCAGCCAACAGCGGGAGCAAGCCTACGAGCAGTACTTC TRBV4-2 NA TRBJ2-7 TRBD2
CASRTDGYEQYF TGTGCCAGCAGGACCGACGGATACGAGCAGTACTTC TRBV2 NA TRBJ2-7 NA
CASSPDRVGYGYTF TGTGCCAGCAGTCCCGACAGGGTAGGCTATGGCTACACCTTC TRBV28 few TRBJ1-2 TRBD1